This paragraph covers one T cell receptor (beta chain) sequence. Its antigen is currently unknown. The sample is drawn from a study of OX40 agonist ivuxolimab in advanced cancers. Study-wide results and caveats: More expanded clones were seen, on average, in CD8+ T cells than in CD4+.

V was trimmed by 2 bases and J by 4 bases, leaving 15 bases between them. The CDR3 totals 15 residues. CDR1 and CDR2 (germline): SGDLS, YYNGEE. Profiling relied on immunoSEQ multiplex PCR, and the TCRdb table lists in-frame clones only, not all of them. The top ten hold over 20% of the sample, which has some 21,000 clones, 85% to 90% seen once. The clonotype comes from an adult with an advanced solid tumor such as melanoma, head and neck, liver or kidney cancer. This specimen consisted of CD4+ or CD8+ T cells sorted from blood, obtained in a trial of the OX40 agonist ivuxolimab. This rearrangement joins TRBV9 to TRBJ1-1; possible D gene TRBD1, 5 bases. The CDR3 DNA reads TGTGCCAGCAGCGTGACCCCAGGGATTGGCACTGAAGCTTTCTTT. Translated, it gives CASSVTPGIGTEAFF.